Following are 12 T cell receptor beta chains from one sample sequenced in a study of technical replicates of blood from several donors. Clones were read by immunoSEQ multiplex PCR, and TCRdb kept only the in-frame ones, dropping some. The sample includes approximately 53,000 clones, approximately 94% of them seen just once. Sequencing was carried out using T cells isolated from PBMCs. These TCRs come from a human donor in good health.

This rearrangement joins TRBV11-1 to TRBJ2-1, with D possibly being TRBD2 (5 bases). The germline gives CDR1 SGHAT, CDR2 FQDESV (reference sequence). The CDR3 has 15 amino acids. The V end lost 4 bases, the J end lost 6 bases, and 16 bases lay between the germline ends. The CDR3 loop reads CASSSLARAGNEQFF. The CDR3, as DNA: TGTGCCAGCAGCTCATTAGCGCGAGCCGGCAATGAGCAGTTCTTC.

The chain is built from TRBV6-1 and TRBJ1-4; the D gene is possibly TRBD1 (6 bases). This CDR3 has 14 amino acids. V dropped 2 bases and J dropped 8 bases, with 12 bases sitting between them. CDR1 and CDR2 from the germline V gene are MNHNS and SASEGT. CDR3: CASSENQGFEKLFF. The CDR3 DNA is TGTGCCAGCAGTGAAAATCAGGGGTTCGAAAAACTGTTTTTT.

The gene calls are TRBV29-1 and TRBJ1-4; 7 bases line up with TRBD1. This CDR3 has 13 residues. Per the germline V gene, CDR1 is SQVTM and CDR2 is ANQGSEA. J gave up 14 bases and V 7 bases, and 16 bases lay outside the gene matches. The CDR3 loop is CSGLGQPDNRLFF. Here the CDR3 DNA reads TGCAGCGGTCTGGGACAGCCCGACAATAGGCTGTTTTTT.

J is TRBJ2-7 and V is TRBV7-2; D remains unclear. This CDR3 has 15 amino acids. The germline V gene encodes CDR1 SGHTA and CDR2 FQGNSA. V lost 5 bases to trimming and J lost 5 bases, with 19 bases between them. CDR3 amino acids: CASSPSTNYIHEQYF. The CDR3 bases are TGTGCCAGCAGCCCCTCGACCAACTATATCCACGAGCAGTACTTC.

This chain joins TRBV7-2 and TRBJ1-5; 9 bases fit TRBD1. The CDR3 is 15 residues long. The junction had 13 bases not matched to a gene; V was cut back by 2 bases and J by 14 bases. The germline gives CDR1 SGHTA, CDR2 FQGNSA. The CDR3 bases are TGTGCCAGCAGCTTAAAGGGACAGGGAGTTATGTTTGAGCATTTT. This codes for CASSLKGQGVMFEHF. Based on the CDR3 plus reference TRBV7-2 and TRBJ1-5, the full variable domain is GAGVSQSPSNKVTEKGKDVELRCDPISGHTALYWYRQSLGQGLEFLIYFQGNSAPDKSGLPSDRFSAERTGGSVSTLTIQRTQQEDSAVYLCASSLKGQGVMFEHFGDGTRLSIL.

The chain uses TRBV20-1 and TRBJ2-5, with unresolved D. With 3 bases removed from V and 5 bases from J, the gap between germline ends came to 7 bases. Germline V lookup: CDR1 DFQATT, CDR2 SNEGSKA (reference sequence). The CDR3 is 11 residues long. CDR3 nucleotides: TGCAGTGCTAGTCCGGGTGAGACCCAGTACTTC. It translates to CSASPGETQYF.

The V gene is TRBV28, the J gene TRBJ2-7, with TRBD1 matching 8 bases. CDR3 length equals 14 residues. J was trimmed by 7 bases and V by 3 bases; bases with no gene match: 8. Germline lookup yields CDR1 MDHEN and CDR2 SYDVKM. The CDR3 DNA sequence: TGTGCCAGCAGTTTGACCGGGACAGGCGATGAGCAGTACTTC. It translates to CASSLTGTGDEQYF.

The chain has TRBV7-3 and TRBJ2-7; 11 positions agree with TRBD2. Per germline, CDR1 SGHTA and CDR2 FQGTGA. V lost 2 bases to trimming and J lost 4 bases; unmatched junction nucleotides: 1. This CDR3 region has 14 residues. CDR3 protein: CASSLLAGGYEQYF. Written as DNA, the CDR3 is TGTGCCAGCAGCTTATTAGCGGGAGGGTACGAGCAGTACTTC.

The CDR3 loop is CASSLTGGWAEQYF. CDR3 in DNA: TGTGCCAGCAGCTTGACAGGGGGCTGGGCCGAGCAGTACTTC. This sequence joins TRBV7-3 and TRBJ2-7, with 10 bases that match TRBD1. CDR3 length equals 14 residues. The junction had 5 bases not matched to a gene; V was cut back by 3 bases and J by 6 bases. Germline V CDR1 and CDR2: SGHTA, FQGTGA.

This chain uses TRBV2 with TRBJ2-3; TRBD2 aligns across 8 bases. From germline, CDR1 is SNHLY and CDR2 FYNNEI. V shed 9 bases, J shed 0 bases, and the junction held 8 bases outside the gene matches. This CDR3 has 15 residues. The CDR3 is CASAKRETSTDTQYF. In nucleotides, the CDR3 is TGTGCCAGTGCAAAGCGGGAGACTAGCACAGATACGCAGTATTTT.

V usage is TRBV27 and J usage is TRBJ2-3; possibly TRBD2 for D (6 bases). Germline CDR1 MNHEY, CDR2 SMNVEV (reference sequence). Trimming took 2 bases from V and 2 from J, leaving 14 bases between them. The CDR3 has 16 amino acids. Here the CDR3 reads CASSLRGGGTTDTQYF. The CDR3 DNA sequence: TGTGCCAGCAGTTTAAGGGGCGGCGGGACCACAGATACGCAGTATTTT.

The rearrangement links TRBV7-8 to TRBJ2-7, with 8 bases identical to TRBD2. J gave up 2 bases and V 5 bases, and 8 bases lay outside the gene matches. This CDR3 has 15 residues. The V gene's germline CDR1 is SGHVS and CDR2 FQNEAQ. The CDR3 reads CASSEDPGLAYEQYF. In DNA form, the CDR3 reads TGTGCCAGCAGCGAAGATCCGGGACTAGCCTACGAGCAGTACTTC.